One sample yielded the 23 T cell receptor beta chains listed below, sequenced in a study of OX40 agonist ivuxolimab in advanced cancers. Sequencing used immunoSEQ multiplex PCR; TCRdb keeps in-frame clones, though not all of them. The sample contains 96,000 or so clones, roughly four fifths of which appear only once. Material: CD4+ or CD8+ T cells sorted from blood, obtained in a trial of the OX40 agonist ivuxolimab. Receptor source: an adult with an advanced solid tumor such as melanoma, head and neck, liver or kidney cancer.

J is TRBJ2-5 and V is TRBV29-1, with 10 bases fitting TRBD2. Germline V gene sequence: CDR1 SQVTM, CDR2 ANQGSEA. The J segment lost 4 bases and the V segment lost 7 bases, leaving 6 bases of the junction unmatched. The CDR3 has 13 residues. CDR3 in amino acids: CSAPSGSGETQYF. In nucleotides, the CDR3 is TGCAGCGCCCCTAGCGGGAGTGGAGAGACCCAGTACTTC.

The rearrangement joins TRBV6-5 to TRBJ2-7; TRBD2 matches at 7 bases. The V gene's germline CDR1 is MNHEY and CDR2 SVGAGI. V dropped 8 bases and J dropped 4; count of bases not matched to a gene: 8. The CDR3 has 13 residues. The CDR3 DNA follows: TGTGCCAGCCAGCAGGGTAGCGGGTACGAGCAGTACTTC. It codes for CASQQGSGYEQYF.

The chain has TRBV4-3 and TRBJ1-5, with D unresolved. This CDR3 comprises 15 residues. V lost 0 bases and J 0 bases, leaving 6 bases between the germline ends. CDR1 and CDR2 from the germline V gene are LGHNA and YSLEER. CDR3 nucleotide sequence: TGCGCCAGCAGCCAAGATATGGATAGCAATCAGCCCCAGCATTTT. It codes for CASSQDMDSNQPQHF.

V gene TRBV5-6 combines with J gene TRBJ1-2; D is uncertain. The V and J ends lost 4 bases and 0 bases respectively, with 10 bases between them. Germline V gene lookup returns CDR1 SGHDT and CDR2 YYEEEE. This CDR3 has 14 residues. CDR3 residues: CASSQSFPNYGYTF. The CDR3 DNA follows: TGTGCCAGCAGCCAGTCCTTCCCTAACTATGGCTACACCTTC.

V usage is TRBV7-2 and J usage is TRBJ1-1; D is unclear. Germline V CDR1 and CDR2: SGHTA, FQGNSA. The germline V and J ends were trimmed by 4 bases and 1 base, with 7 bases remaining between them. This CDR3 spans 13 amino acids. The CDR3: CASSSRRNTEAFF. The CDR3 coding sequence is TGTGCCAGCAGCTCCCGGAGGAACACTGAAGCTTTCTTT.

The DNA of the CDR3 is TGTGCCAGCAGCCCGCAGGACAGGGCCACCGGGGAGCTGTTTTTT. Translating it yields CASSPQDRATGELFF. The genes are TRBV7-9 and TRBJ2-2; 8 bases line up with TRBD1. Trimming at V came to 5 bases and at J to 4 bases, leaving 6 bases not matched to a gene. CDR1 and CDR2 (germline): SEHNR, FQNEAQ (reference sequence). CDR3 length: 15 amino acids.

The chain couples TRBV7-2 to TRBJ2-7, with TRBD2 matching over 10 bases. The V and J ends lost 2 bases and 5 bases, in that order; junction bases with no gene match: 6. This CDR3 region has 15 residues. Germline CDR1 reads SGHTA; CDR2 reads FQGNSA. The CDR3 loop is CASSLSGTSVDEQYF. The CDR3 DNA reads TGTGCCAGCAGCTTAAGTGGGACTAGCGTCGACGAGCAGTACTTC.

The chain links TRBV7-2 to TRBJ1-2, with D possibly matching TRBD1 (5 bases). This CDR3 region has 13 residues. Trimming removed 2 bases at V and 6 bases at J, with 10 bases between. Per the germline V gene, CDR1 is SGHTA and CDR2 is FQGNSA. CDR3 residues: CASSLWSRDGYTF. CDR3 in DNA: TGTGCCAGCAGCTTATGGTCCAGGGATGGCTACACCTTC.

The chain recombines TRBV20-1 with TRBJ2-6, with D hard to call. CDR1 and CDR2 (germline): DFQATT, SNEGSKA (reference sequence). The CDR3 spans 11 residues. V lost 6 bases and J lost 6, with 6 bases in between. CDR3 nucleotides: TGCAGTGCCACGGCGGCCAACGTCCTGACTTTC. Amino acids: CSATAANVLTF.

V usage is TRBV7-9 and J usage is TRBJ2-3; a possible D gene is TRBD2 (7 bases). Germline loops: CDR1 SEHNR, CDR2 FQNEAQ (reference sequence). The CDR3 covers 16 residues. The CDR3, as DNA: TGTCGAGTCGGGGGAACAGGGACTACCTACTCAGATACGCAGTATTTT. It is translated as CRVGGTGTTYSDTQYF.

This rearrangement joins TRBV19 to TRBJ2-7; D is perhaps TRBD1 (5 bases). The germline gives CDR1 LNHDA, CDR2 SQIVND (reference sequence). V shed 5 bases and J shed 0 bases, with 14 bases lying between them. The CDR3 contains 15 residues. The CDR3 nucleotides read TGTGCCAGTAGTTCCTCGACAGCCCTCTCCTACGAGCAGTACTTC. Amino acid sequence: CASSSSTALSYEQYF.

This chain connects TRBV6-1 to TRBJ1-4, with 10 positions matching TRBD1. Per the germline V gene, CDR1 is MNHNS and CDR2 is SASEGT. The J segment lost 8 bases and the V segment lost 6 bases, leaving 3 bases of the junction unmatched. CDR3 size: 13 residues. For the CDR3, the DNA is TGTGCCAGCAGGACAGGGGGCCGGGAAAAACTGTTTTTT. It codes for CASRTGGREKLFF.

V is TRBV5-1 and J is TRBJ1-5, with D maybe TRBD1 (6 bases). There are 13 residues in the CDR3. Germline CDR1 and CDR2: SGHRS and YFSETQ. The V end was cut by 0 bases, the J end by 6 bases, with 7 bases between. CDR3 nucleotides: TGCGCCAGCAGCTTGGACAGGGCTCAGCCCCAGCATTTT. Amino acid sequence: CASSLDRAQPQHF.

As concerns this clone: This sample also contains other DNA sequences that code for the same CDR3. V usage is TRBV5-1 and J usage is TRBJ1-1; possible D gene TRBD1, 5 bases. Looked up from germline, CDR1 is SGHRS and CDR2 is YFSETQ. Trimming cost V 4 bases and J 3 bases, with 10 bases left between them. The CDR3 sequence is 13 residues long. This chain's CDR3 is CASSTGGHTEAFF. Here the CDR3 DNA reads TGCGCCAGCAGCACCGGGGGTCACACTGAAGCTTTCTTT.

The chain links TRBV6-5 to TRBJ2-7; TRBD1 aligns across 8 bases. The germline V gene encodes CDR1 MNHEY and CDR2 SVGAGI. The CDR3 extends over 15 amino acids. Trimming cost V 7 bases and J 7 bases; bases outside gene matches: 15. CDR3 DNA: TGTGCCAGCACCCCCAAGCCGACAGGGGAAGTAGAGCAGTACTTC. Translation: CASTPKPTGEVEQYF.

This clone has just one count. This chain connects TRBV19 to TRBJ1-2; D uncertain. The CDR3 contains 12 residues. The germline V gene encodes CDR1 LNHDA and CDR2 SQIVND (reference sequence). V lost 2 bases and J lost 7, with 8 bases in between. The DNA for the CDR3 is TGTGCCAGTAGTATAACGTACGGTGGCTACACCTTC. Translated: CASSITYGGYTF. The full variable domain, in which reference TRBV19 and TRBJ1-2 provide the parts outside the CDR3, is DGGITQSPKYLFRKEGQNVTLSCEQNLNHDAMYWYRQDPGQGLRLIYYSQIVNDFQKGDIAEGYSVSREKKESFPLTVTSAQKNPTAFYLCASSITYGGYTFGSGTRLTVV.

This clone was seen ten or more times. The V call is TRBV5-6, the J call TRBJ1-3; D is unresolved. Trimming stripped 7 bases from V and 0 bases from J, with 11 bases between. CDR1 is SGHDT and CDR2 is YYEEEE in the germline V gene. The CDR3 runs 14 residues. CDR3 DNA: TGTGCCAGCCTGGGGTCCAACTCTGGAAACACCATATATTTT. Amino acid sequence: CASLGSNSGNTIYF.

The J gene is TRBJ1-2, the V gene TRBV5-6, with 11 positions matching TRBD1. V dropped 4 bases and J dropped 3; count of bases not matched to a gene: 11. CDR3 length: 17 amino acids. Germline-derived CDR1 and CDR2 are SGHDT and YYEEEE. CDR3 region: CASSRNPPGQGDYGYTF. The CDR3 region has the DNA TGTGCCAGCAGCCGAAATCCACCGGGACAGGGGGACTATGGCTACACCTTC.

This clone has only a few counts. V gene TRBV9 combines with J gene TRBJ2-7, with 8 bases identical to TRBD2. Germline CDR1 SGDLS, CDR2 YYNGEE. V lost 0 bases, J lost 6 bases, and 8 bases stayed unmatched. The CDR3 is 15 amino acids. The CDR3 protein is CASSVDQAGAGEQYF. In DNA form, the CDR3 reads TGTGCCAGCAGCGTAGATCAAGCGGGGGCGGGCGAGCAGTACTTC.

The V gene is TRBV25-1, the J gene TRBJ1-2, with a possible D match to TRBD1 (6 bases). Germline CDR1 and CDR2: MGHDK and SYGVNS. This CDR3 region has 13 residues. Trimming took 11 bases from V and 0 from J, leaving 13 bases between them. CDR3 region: CAPGGTTNYGYTF. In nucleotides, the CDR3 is TGTGCCCCGGGGGGCACCACTAACTATGGCTACACCTTC.

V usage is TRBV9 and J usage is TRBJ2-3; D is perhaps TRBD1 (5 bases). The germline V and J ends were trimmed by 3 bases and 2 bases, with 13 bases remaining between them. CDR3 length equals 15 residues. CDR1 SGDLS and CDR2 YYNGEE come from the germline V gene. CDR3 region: CASSGQTGLTDTQYF. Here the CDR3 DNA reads TGTGCCAGCAGCGGACAGACGGGCCTCACAGATACGCAGTATTTT.

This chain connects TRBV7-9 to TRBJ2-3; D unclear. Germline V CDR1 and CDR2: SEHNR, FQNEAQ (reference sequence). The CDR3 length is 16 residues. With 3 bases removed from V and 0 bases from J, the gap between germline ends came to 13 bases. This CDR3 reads CASSFRALRSTDTQYF. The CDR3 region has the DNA TGTGCCAGCAGCTTCCGGGCGCTGAGGAGCACAGATACGCAGTATTTT.

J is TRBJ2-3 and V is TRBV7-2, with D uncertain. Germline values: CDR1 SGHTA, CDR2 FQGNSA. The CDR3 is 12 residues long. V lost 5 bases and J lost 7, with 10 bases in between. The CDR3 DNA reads TGTGCCAGCAGCCCCAGTACTTATACGCAGTATTTT. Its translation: CASSPSTYTQYF.